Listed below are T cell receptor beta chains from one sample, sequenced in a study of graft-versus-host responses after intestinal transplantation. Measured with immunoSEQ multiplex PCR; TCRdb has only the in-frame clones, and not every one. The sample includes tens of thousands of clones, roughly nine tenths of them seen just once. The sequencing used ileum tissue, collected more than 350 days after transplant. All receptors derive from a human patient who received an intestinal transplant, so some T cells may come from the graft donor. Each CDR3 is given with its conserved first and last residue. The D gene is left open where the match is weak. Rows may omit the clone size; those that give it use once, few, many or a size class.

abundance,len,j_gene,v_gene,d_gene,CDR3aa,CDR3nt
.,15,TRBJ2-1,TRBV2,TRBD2,CASSEESGLVDEQFF,TGTGCCAGCAGTGAAGAATCGGGACTAGTCGATGAGCAGTTCTTC
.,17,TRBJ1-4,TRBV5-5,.,CASSFLETDTINEKLFF,TGTGCCAGCAGCTTTTTAGAAACGGACACCATTAATGAAAAACTGTTTTTT
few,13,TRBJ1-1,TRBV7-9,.,CASSSLVNAEAFF,TGTGCCAGCAGCTCGCTAGTGAACGCTGAAGCTTTCTTT
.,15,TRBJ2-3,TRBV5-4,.,CASSPRTLGTDTQYF,TGTGCCAGCAGCCCTAGGACATTAGGCACAGATACGCAGTATTTT
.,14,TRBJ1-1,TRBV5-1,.,CASSLATANTEAFF,TGCGCCAGCAGCTTGGCGACGGCGAACACTGAAGCTTTCTTT
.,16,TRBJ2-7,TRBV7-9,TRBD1,CASIPRDRMSSYEQYF,TGTGCCAGCATCCCCCGGGACAGGATGAGCTCCTACGAGCAGTACTTC
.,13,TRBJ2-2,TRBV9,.,CASSVVASGELFF,TGTGCCAGCAGCGTAGTGGCGTCCGGGGAGCTGTTTTTT
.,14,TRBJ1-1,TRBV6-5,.,CASTLLPGATEAFF,TGTGCCAGCACCCTATTACCCGGCGCCACTGAAGCTTTCTTT
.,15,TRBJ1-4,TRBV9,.,CASSPWTDSQEKLFF,TGTGCCAGCAGCCCATGGACGGACAGTCAGGAAAAACTGTTTTTT
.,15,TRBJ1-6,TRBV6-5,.,CASRDFRQADSPLHF,TGTGCCAGCAGGGATTTTCGACAGGCTGATTCACCCCTCCACTTT
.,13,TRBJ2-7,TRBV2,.,CASGGGMGYEQYF,TGTGCCAGCGGCGGGGGCATGGGGTACGAGCAGTACTTC
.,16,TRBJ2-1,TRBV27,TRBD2,CASNSVIAGGGNEQFF,TGTGCCAGCAATTCAGTTATAGCGGGAGGTGGAAATGAGCAGTTCTTC
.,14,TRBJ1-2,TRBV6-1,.,CASSDLMGSGGYTF,TGTGCCAGCAGCGATTTAATGGGGTCGGGTGGCTACACCTTC
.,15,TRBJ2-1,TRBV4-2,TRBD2,CASSQARGVYNEQFF,TGTGCCAGCAGCCAAGCTCGGGGGGTGTACAATGAGCAGTTCTTC
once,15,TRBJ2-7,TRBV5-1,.,CASSLAIGQPGEQYF,TGCGCCAGCAGCTTGGCCATTGGACAACCTGGGGAGCAGTACTTC
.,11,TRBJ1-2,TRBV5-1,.,CASRTVYGYTF,TGCGCCAGTAGGACCGTCTATGGCTACACCTTC
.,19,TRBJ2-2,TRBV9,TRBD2,CASSDGTSGGPFVTGELFF,TGTGCCAGCAGCGACGGGACTAGCGGGGGGCCCTTCGTAACCGGGGAGCTGTTTTTT
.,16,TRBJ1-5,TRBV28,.,CASSLGGTASNQPQHF,TGTGCCAGCAGTTTAGGGGGGACCGCTAGCAATCAGCCCCAGCATTTT
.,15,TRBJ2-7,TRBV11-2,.,CASSLVLGSSYEQYF,TGTGCCAGCAGCTTAGTACTAGGGAGCTCCTACGAGCAGTACTTC
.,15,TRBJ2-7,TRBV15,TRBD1,CATADGQGVSYEQYF,TGTGCCACCGCCGATGGACAGGGAGTGTCGTACGAGCAGTACTTC
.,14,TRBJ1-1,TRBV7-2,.,CASSPEAAVPEAFF,TGTGCCAGCAGCCCAGAGGCTGCGGTTCCTGAAGCTTTCTTT
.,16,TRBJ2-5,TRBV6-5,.,CASSYSAQRIQETQYF,TGTGCCAGCAGTTACTCGGCCCAACGTATCCAAGAGACCCAGTACTTC
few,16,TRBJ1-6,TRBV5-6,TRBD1,CASSPRATGGYSPLHF,TGTGCCAGCAGCCCGAGGGCTACAGGGGGCTATTCACCCCTCCACTTT
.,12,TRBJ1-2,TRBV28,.,CASSLSGRAAIF,TGTGCCAGCAGTTTATCAGGACGGGCGGCCATCTTC
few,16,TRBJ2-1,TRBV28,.,CASSSLSSLSYNEQFF,TGTGCCAGCAGTTCCCTATCATCCCTCTCCTACAATGAGCAGTTCTTC
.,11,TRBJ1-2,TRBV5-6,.,CASSLGYGYTF,TGTGCCAGCAGCTTGGGCTATGGCTACACCTTC
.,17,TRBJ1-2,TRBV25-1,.,CASSSTQELGKIYGYTF,TGTGCCAGCAGTAGTACGCAAGAACTGGGAAAGATCTATGGCTACACCTTC
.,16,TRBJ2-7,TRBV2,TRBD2,CASSDMVIAGDYEQYF,TGTGCCAGCAGTGATATGGTTATAGCGGGAGACTACGAGCAGTACTTC
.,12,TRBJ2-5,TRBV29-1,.,CSDEGGGETQYF,TGCAGCGACGAGGGCGGCGGAGAGACCCAGTACTTC
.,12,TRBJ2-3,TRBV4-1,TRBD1,CASSLTGETQYF,TGCGCCAGCAGCCTTACAGGGGAGACGCAGTATTTT
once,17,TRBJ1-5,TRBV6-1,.,CASSARVRRYSNQPQHF,TGTGCCAGCAGTGCCAGGGTAAGGCGTTATAGCAATCAGCCCCAGCATTTT
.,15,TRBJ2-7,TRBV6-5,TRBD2,CASSYWAGESYEQYF,TGTGCCAGCAGTTACTGGGCGGGGGAATCCTACGAGCAGTACTTC
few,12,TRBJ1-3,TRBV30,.,CAWSVWRLGLYF,TGTGCCTGGAGTGTATGGAGGTTGGGTTTGTATTTT
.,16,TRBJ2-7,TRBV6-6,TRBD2,CASSYPMSGGAREQYF,TGTGCCAGCAGTTACCCCATGAGCGGGGGGGCCCGTGAGCAGTACTTC
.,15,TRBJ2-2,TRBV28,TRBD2,CASSTAGGSTGELFF,TGTGCCAGCAGTACAGCGGGAGGGTCTACCGGGGAGCTGTTTTTT
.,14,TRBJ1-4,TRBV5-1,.,CASSLAWGQEKLFF,TGCGCCAGCAGCTTGGCGTGGGGGCAGGAAAAACTGTTTTTT
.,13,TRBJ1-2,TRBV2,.,CASRETFNYGYTF,TGTGCCAGCAGGGAGACATTTAACTATGGCTACACCTTC
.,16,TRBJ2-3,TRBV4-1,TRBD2,CASSQEAGANTDTQYF,TGCGCCAGCAGCCAAGAAGCGGGGGCTAACACAGATACGCAGTATTTT
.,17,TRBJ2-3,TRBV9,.,CASSVAPLAERTDTQYF,TGTGCCAGCAGCGTAGCCCCACTAGCCGAACGCACAGATACGCAGTATTTT
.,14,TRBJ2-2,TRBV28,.,CASSLGRHTGELFF,TGTGCCAGCAGCCTAGGCAGACACACCGGGGAGCTGTTTTTT
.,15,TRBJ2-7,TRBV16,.,CASSQPQTAIYEQYF,TGTGCCAGCAGCCAACCTCAAACAGCAATCTACGAGCAGTACTTC
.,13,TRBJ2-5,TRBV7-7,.,CASSQAYQETQYF,TGTGCTAGCAGCCAGGCGTACCAAGAGACCCAGTACTTC
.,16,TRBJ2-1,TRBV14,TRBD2,CASSNILAGPYNEQFF,TGTGCCAGCAGCAACATACTAGCGGGACCCTACAATGAGCAGTTCTTC
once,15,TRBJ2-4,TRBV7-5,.,CVRSPNGRTKNIQYF,TGTGTCAGAAGCCCCAATGGACGGACTAAAAACATTCAGTACTTC
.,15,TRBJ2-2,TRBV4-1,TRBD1,CASSQRGTETGELFF,TGCGCCAGCAGCCAACGAGGGACAGAGACCGGGGAGCTGTTTTTT
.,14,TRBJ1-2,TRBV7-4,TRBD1,CASSSDRVRYGYTF,TGTGCCAGCAGCTCGGACAGGGTTCGGTATGGCTACACCTTC
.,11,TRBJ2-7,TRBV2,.,CASHDTYEQYF,TGTGCCTCGCACGACACCTACGAGCAGTACTTC
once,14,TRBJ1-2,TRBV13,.,CASSLGGQLYGYTF,TGTGCCAGCAGCTTAGGCGGACAGCTATATGGCTACACCTTC
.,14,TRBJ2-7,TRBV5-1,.,CASSLHHTLYEQYF,TGCGCCAGCAGCTTGCACCATACTCTCTACGAGCAGTACTTC
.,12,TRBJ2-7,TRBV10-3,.,CATRDPSYEQYF,TGTGCCACACGGGACCCCTCCTACGAGCAGTACTTC
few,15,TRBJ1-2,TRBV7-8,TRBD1,CASSLDPQGAGGYTF,TGTGCCAGCAGCTTGGACCCACAGGGGGCGGGAGGCTACACCTTC
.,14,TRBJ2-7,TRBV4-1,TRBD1,CASSLGTGGNEQYF,TGCGCCAGCAGCCTCGGGACAGGGGGGAACGAGCAGTACTTC
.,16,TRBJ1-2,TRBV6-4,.,CAVPLRPPGVVHGYTF,TGTGCCGTCCCCTTAAGACCTCCGGGGGTTGTTCATGGCTACACCTTC
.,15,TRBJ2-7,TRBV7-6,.,CASSLNSGGGYEQYF,TGTGCCAGCAGCTTAAATTCAGGGGGGGGCTACGAGCAGTACTTC